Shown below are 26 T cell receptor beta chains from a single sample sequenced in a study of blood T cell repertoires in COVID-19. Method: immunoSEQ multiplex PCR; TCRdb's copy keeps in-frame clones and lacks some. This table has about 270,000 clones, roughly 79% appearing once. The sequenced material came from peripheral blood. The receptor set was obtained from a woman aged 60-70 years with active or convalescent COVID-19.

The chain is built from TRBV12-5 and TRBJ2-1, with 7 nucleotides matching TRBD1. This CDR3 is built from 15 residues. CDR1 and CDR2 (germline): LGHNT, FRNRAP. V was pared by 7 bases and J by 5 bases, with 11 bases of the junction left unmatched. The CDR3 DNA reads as TGTGCTAGTGTCCCGAGGGGGCTTTCCGACAATGAGCAGTTCTTC. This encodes CASVPRGLSDNEQFF.

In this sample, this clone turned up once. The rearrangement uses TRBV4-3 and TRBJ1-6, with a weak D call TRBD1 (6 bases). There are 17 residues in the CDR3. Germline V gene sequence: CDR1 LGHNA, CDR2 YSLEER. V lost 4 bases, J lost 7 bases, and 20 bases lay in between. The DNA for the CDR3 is TGCGCCAGCAGCCCGTTGCCCCTACAGGGAGGGAATTCACCCCTCCACTTT. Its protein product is CASSPLPLQGGNSPLHF.

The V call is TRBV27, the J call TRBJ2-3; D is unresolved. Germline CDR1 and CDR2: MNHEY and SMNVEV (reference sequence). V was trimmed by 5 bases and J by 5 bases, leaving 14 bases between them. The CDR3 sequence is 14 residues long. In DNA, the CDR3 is TGTGCCAGCAGTCGAGGCGGTGGTGGAGATACGCAGTATTTT. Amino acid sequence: CASSRGGGGDTQYF.

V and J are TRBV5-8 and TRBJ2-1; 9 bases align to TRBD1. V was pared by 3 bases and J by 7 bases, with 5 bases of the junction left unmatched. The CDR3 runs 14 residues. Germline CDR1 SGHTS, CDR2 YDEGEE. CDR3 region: CASSSGTGPNEQFF. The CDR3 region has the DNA TGTGCCAGCAGCTCCGGGACAGGGCCAAATGAGCAGTTCTTC.

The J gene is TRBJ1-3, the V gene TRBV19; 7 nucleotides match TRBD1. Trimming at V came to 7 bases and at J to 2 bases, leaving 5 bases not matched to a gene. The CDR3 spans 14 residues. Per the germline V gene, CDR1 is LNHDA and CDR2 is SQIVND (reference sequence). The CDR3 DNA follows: TGTGCCAGTAACCCCGGGACAGCTGGAAACACCATATATTTT. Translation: CASNPGTAGNTIYF.

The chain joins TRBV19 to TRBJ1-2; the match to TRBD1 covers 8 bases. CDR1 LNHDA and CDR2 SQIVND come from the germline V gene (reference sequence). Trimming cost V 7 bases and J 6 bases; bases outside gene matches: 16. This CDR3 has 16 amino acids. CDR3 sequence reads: CASTNLPGQASNGYTF. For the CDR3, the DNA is TGTGCCAGTACCAATCTTCCGGGACAGGCGTCTAATGGCTACACCTTC.

The CDR3 region is CASSASGGSSYNEQFF. Here the CDR3 DNA reads TGCGCCAGTAGTGCTAGCGGGGGTAGCTCCTACAATGAGCAGTTCTTC. This sequence joins TRBV5-1 and TRBJ2-1, with 10 bases fitting TRBD2. From germline, CDR1 is SGHRS and CDR2 YFSETQ. V trimming: 8 bases; J trimming: 0 bases; junction bases outside the gene matches: 8. There are 16 residues in the CDR3.

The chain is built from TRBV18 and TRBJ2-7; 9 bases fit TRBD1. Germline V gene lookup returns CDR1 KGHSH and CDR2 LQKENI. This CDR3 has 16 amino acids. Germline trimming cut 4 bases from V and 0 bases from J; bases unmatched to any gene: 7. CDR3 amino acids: CASSQPGQGVSYEQYF. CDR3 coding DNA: TGTGCCAGCTCACAACCGGGACAGGGAGTCTCCTACGAGCAGTACTTC.

The CDR3 DNA sequence: TGCAGCGTTAGTGTTCGGGCAGGGAATTTCGGGGAGCTGTTTTTT. As protein: CSVSVRAGNFGELFF. J is TRBJ2-2 and V is TRBV29-1; a weak D match, TRBD1 (5 bases). Germline V gives CDR1 SQVTM, CDR2 ANQGSEA. V lost 5 bases to trimming and J lost 7 bases, with 20 bases between them. The CDR3 has 15 residues.

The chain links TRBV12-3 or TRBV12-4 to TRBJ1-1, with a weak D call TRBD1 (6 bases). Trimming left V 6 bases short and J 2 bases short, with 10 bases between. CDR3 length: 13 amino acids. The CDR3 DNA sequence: TGTGCCAGCAGGGGACACTCAAACACTGAAGCTTTCTTT. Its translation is CASRGHSNTEAFF.

The CDR3 spells CAWTVGFGDSPLHF. DNA of the CDR3: TGTGCCTGGACCGTGGGTTTCGGAGATTCACCCCTCCACTTT. V is TRBV30 and J is TRBJ1-6; D is uncertain. The ends were cut back, 4 bases at V and 8 bases at J, with 15 bases in the middle. CDR3 length: 14 residues. Germline-derived CDR1 and CDR2 are GTSNPN and SVGIG (reference sequence).

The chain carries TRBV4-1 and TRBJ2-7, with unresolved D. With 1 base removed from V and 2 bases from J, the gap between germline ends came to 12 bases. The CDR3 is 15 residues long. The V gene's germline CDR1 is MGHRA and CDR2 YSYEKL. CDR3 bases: TGCGCCAGCAGCCAAGGTTGGAGTCTGCCCTACGAGCAGTACTTC. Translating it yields CASSQGWSLPYEQYF.

The CDR3 spells CASSLLPGQGYGYTF. For the CDR3, the DNA is TGTGCCAGCAGCCTGCTTCCGGGACAGGGTTATGGCTACACCTTC. This rearrangement joins TRBV11-2 to TRBJ1-2; 9 nucleotides match TRBD1. The J segment lost 5 bases and the V segment lost 5 bases, leaving 9 bases of the junction unmatched. The CDR3 runs 15 residues. Germline-derived CDR1 and CDR2 are SGHAT and FQNNGV. Full variable domain (outside the CDR3, taken from reference TRBV11-2 and TRBJ1-2): EAGVAQSPRYKIIEKRQSVAFWCNPISGHATLYWYQQILGQGPKLLIQFQNNGVVDDSQLPKDRFSAERLKGVDSTLKIQPAKLEDSAVYLCASSLLPGQGYGYTFGSGTRLTVV.

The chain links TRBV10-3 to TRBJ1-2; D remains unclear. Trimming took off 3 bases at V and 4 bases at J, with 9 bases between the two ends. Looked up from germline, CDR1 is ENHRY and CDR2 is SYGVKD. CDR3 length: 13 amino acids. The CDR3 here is CAISDAVFYGYTF. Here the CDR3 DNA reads TGTGCCATCAGTGATGCAGTTTTCTATGGCTACACCTTC.

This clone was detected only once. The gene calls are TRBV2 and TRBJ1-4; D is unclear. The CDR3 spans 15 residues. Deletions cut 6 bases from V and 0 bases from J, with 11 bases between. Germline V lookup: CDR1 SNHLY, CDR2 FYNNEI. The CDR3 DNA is TGTGCCAGCAGCCTGAGCGGGTCAACTAATGAAAAACTGTTTTTT. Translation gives CASSLSGSTNEKLFF.

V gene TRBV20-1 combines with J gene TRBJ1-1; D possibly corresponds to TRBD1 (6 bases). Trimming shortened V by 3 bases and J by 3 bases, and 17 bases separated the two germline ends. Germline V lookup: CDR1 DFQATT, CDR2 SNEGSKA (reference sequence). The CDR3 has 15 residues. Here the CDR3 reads CSASPPGGGDTEAFF. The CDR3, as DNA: TGCAGTGCTAGTCCCCCGGGGGGGGGCGACACTGAAGCTTTCTTT.

The CDR3 sequence is CASSPRTGFGNTIYF. CDR3 bases: TGTGCCAGCTCACCTCGGACAGGGTTCGGAAACACCATATATTTT. This chain uses TRBV18 with TRBJ1-3; 8 bases fit TRBD1. CDR1 and CDR2 from the germline V gene are KGHSH and LQKENI. The CDR3 is 15 residues long. The junction had 5 bases not matched to a gene; V was cut back by 3 bases and J by 4 bases.

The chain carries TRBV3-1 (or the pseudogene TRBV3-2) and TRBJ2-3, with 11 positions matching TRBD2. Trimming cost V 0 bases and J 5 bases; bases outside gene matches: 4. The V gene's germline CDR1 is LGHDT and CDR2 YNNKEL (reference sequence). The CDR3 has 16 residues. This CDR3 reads CASSQDGSGGVDTQYF. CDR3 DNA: TGTGCCAGCAGCCAAGACGGTAGCGGGGGGGTAGATACGCAGTATTTT.

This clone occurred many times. The CDR3 DNA is TGCGCCAGCAGCCAAGATCAAATCCCGGGGGGCGAGGCTGGCTACACCTTC. It encodes CASSQDQIPGGEAGYTF. V is TRBV4-1 and J is TRBJ1-2; TRBD1 might be the D (6 bases). V dropped 0 bases and J dropped 7 bases, with 21 bases sitting between them. From germline, CDR1 is MGHRA and CDR2 YSYEKL. The CDR3 runs to 17 residues.

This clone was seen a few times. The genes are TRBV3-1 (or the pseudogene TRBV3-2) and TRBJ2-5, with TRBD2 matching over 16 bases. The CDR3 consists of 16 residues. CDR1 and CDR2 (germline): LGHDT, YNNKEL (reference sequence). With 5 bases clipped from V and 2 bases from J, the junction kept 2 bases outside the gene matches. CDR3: CASSSGLAGGQETQYF. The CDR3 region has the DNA TGTGCCAGCAGCTCGGGACTAGCGGGGGGGCAAGAGACCCAGTACTTC.

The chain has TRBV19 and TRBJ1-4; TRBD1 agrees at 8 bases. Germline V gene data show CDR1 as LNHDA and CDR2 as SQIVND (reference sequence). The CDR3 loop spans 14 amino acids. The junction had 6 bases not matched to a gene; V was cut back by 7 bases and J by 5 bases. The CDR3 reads CASIRQGQNEKLFF. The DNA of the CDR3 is TGTGCCAGTATCCGACAGGGGCAAAATGAAAAACTGTTTTTT.

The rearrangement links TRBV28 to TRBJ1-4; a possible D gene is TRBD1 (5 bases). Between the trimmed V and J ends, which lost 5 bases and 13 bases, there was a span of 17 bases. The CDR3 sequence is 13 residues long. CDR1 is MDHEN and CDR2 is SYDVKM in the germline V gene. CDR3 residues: CASSLPSGGVLFF. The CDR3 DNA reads TGTGCCAGCAGTCTCCCTTCGGGGGGAGTACTGTTTTTT.

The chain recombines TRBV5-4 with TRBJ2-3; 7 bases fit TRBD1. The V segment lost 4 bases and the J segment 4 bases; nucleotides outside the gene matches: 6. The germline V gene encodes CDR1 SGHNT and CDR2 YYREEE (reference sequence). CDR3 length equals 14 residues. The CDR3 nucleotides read TGTGCCAGCAGCCTTGACAGGGTCCCAGATACGCAGTATTTT. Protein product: CASSLDRVPDTQYF.

CDR3 nucleotide sequence: TGTGCCAGCAGGGTTTCGGGACAGGGGGCCTACGAGCAGTACTTC. The encoded protein is CASRVSGQGAYEQYF. V gene TRBV6-5 combines with J gene TRBJ2-7; TRBD1 agrees at 11 bases. With V trimmed by 6 bases and J by 2 bases, 6 bases remained unmatched. The CDR3 spans 15 residues. Germline CDR1 reads MNHEY; CDR2 reads SVGAGI.

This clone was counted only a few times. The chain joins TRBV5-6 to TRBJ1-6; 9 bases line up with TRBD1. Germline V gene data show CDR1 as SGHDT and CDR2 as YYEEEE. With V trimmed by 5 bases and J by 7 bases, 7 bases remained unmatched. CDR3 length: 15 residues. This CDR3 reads CASRTQGAGNSPLHF. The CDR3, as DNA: TGTGCCAGCAGGACACAGGGGGCGGGAAATTCACCCCTCCACTTT.

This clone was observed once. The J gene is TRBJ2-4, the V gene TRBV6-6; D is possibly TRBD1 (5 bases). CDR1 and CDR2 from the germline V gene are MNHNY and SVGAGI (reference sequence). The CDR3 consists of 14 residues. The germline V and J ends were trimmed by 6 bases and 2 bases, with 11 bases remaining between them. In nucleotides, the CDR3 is TGTGCCAGCAGGGCCCCAGGGTCCAAAAACATTCAGTACTTC. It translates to CASRAPGSKNIQYF.